These T cell receptor beta chains were read from a single sample in a study of TIL therapy for anti-PD-1-resistant metastatic lung cancer. Sequenced by immunoSEQ multiplex PCR; TCRdb stores in-frame clones only, minus some. In the table there are 55,000 or so clones, 70% to 90% of which are singletons. Sequences were derived from blood, sampled at baseline. The receptors come from a person aged 25 to 79 with non-small cell lung cancer. Both conserved end residues are part of each CDR3.

TRBJ1-2,TRBV19,CASSIGRFNYGYTF
TRBJ2-7,TRBV25-1,CASSETGGPGYEQYF
TRBJ2-7,TRBV7-2,CASSSRRSYEQYF
TRBJ1-4,TRBV7-9,CASSLSSRESEKLFF
TRBJ1-1,TRBV5-4,CASSPSGTGFMNTEAFF
TRBJ1-1,TRBV28,CASSLYGRTGEAFF
TRBJ2-7,TRBV28,CASSLWDSREQYF
TRBJ1-2,TRBV28,CASSLTYGYTF
TRBJ1-5,TRBV9,CASSVSPGKNQPQHF
TRBJ2-3,TRBV6-1,CASSEQVAGGLTDTQYF
TRBJ2-5,TRBV27,CASRGHLQETQYF
TRBJ2-1,TRBV19,CASKSASLGEQFF
TRBJ1-5,TRBV6-5,CATMGRGSGDQPQHF
TRBJ1-4,TRBV4-3,CASSQEGGFGEKLFF
TRBJ2-5,TRBV29-1,CSVEGGRWETQYF
TRBJ2-7,TRBV4-3,CASSQAPLNEQYF
TRBJ2-3,TRBV30,CAWSVPDEGADTQYF
TRBJ2-5,TRBV25-1,CASSEVVRETQYF
TRBJ1-5,TRBV4-3,CASSQDKDQPQHF
TRBJ1-2,TRBV9,CASSLRGTVSYGYTF
TRBJ2-7,TRBV6-2/TRBV6-3,CASSSRGLEQYF
TRBJ1-6,TRBV27,CASSRGRDNSPLHF
TRBJ2-7,TRBV3-1/TRBV3-2,CASSQEFPFRGEQYF
TRBJ2-5,TRBV5-6,CASSTSGEETQYF
TRBJ2-2,TRBV28,CASTRGGNTGELFF
TRBJ1-6,TRBV9,CASSTGTGDLPLHF
TRBJ2-7,TRBV6-2/TRBV6-3,CASRYSITTVSYEQYF
TRBJ1-2,TRBV20-1,CSARVGGGYTF
TRBJ2-4,TRBV28,CASSLWRTGAKNIQYF
TRBJ1-5,TRBV6-2/TRBV6-3,CASSLGGVQPQHF
TRBJ1-1,TRBV18,CASSPTGAGGAFF
TRBJ1-5,TRBV7-2,CASSFVGDQPQHF
TRBJ2-7,TRBV3-1/TRBV3-2,CASSHGPSPDSYEQYF
TRBJ2-7,TRBV29-1,CSVGVGVNYEQYF
TRBJ2-7,TRBV4-3,CASSQGRGRTYEQYF
TRBJ2-6,TRBV7-2,CASSSSGANVLTF
TRBJ2-7,TRBV7-8,CASSFRGASYEQYF
TRBJ1-1,TRBV7-2,CASSKGFGTEAFF
TRBJ1-1,TRBV7-2,CASSLIWGKGTEAFF
TRBJ2-7,TRBV12-3/TRBV12-4,CASSPEVGGGIYF